These T cell receptor beta chains were read from a single sample in a study of T cells in Graves' hyperthyroidism and ophthalmopathy. TCRdb reprocessed the multiplex PCR reads via MiXCR and lists one record per CDR3 protein. This table holds about 520,000 distinct CDR3 sequences, roughly a quarter found once. Sequencing was done on a sample of blood. Receptor source: a woman in her twenties or thirties with Graves' ophthalmopathy. Each CDR3 is given with its conserved first and last residue. The order of the fields is V gene, CDR3 protein.

TRBV10-3	CAISPGANSGNTIYF
TRBV18	CASSPQQNDGYTF
TRBV5-1	CASSLLGIGQETQYF
TRBV19	CASSTWTDYGYTF
TRBV24-1	CATSDPWTGTNTGELFF
TRBV5-1	CASSNGAGSNTGELFF
TRBV6-5	CASSWGLAYEQYF
TRBV6-1	CASTASGGVPSPLHF
TRBV20-1	CSAREQGAMETQYF
TRBV29-1	CSVAGTAGGEQYF
TRBV2	CASSETGQLGNTIYF
TRBV27	CASSQGAPETQYF
TRBV28	CASTPGTGGNQPQHF
TRBV20-1	CSARDGQSSGNTIYF
TRBV20-1	CSAIRLDEQYF
TRBV6-1	CASSSPGTGAGDEQYF
TRBV5-1	CASSAGTANTGELFF
TRBV20-1	CSARNRPPSYEQYF
TRBV12-3/TRBV12-4	CASRWRGYTEAFF
TRBV5-4	CASSRSYRVSYGYTF
TRBV9	CASSTGQMDIQYF
TRBV7-9	CASSFSQAQETQYF
TRBV6-1	CASSDPRTGPYEQYF
TRBV12-3/TRBV12-4	CASSSTVALLYGTQYF
TRBV5-1	CASSFGTIRTGELFF
TRBV6-2/TRBV6-3	CASSYGDSTTGELFF
TRBV7-6	CASSLAGGVLGQPQHF